This entry is about one TCR beta chain. Its antigen is as yet unknown. This sample is part of a study of T cells in Graves' hyperthyroidism and ophthalmopathy. Study information: Peripheral blood draws took place at initial diagnosis, ahead of any treatment.

Notes on the study in general: In simple terms, a model built on 13 V-J features told ophthalmopathy apart from stable hyperthyroidism. Ophthalmopathy prediction by the model preceded onset by a median about 6 months.

Using RNA transcripts as the source, TCR beta CDR3 regions were amplified. HTBI primers were the set used in a first-round RT-PCR of the TCR CDR3. TCRdb re-called the multiplex PCR reads through MiXCR, storing one row per CDR3 protein. The repertoire has some 560,000 distinct CDR3 sequences, more than 15% of them found once; the top ten carry about 7%. Each diagnosis drew on symptoms, thyroxine, TRAb, thyroid ultrasound and orbital computed tomography findings. The sequence was obtained from a woman in her 30s with Graves' hyperthyroidism. Sample: blood.

CDR3 loop: CSANPQAGDPYEQYF. CDR3 sequence (DNA): TGCAGTGCTAACCCTCAGGCGGGAGACCCCTACGAGCAGTACTTC. The chain uses TRBV20-1 and TRBJ2-7, with 7 bases matching TRBD2. V shed 4 bases and J 2 bases; nucleotides not matched to a gene: 11. CDR3 size: 15 residues. Germline V CDR1 and CDR2: DFQATT, SNEGSKA (reference sequence).